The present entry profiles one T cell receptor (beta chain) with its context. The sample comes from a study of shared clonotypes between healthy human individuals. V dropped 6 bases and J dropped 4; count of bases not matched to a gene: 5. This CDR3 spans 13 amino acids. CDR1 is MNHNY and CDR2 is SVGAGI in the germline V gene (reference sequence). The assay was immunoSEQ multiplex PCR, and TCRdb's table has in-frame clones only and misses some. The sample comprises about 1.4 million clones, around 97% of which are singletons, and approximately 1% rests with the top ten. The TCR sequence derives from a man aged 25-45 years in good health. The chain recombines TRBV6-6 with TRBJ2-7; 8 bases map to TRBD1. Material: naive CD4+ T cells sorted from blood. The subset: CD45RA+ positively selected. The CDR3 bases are TGTGCCAGCAGCCGGACAGGGAGTTACGAGCAGTACTTC. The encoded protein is CASSRTGSYEQYF.